This T cell receptor beta chain was documented in a study of shared clonotypes between healthy human individuals. About the study: The donors, two women and a few men, were aged 18 to 49. Per donor, CD8 memory used one plate, CD8 naive used two, CD4 memory used three and CD4 naive used three. Study observations and caveats: Genetic and exposure-history diversity was limited by the small donor number.

The naive CD8 fraction comprised CD45RO-negative cells positively selected for CCR7 and excluded terminally differentiated effector memory CD45RA+ cells. The CDR3 covers 13 residues. The V gene lost 3 bases and the J gene lost 8 bases, with 11 bases spanning the gap. Per germline, CDR1 SGDLS and CDR2 YYNGEE. How the authors handled the data: Filtering differed since immunoSEQ provided only junctions, with no quality scores. Clones were read by immunoSEQ multiplex PCR, and TCRdb kept only the in-frame ones, dropping some. Clonal size and the V and J genes are those of that table, whereas D and trimming came from the DNA. The sample includes roughly 2,000,000 clones, just over 90% of them seen just once. Points on this clone: Its antigen is unknown.

The chain joins TRBV9 to TRBJ2-2; D is unclear. Sequencing input: naive CD8+ T cells from PBMCs. The origin of this receptor is a man younger than 30 in good health. Some clones in this sample may be carry-over from other donors' samples. The DNA for the CDR3 is TGTGCCAGCAGCGGGTACGGAACTGGGGAGCTGTTTTTT. The encoded protein is CASSGYGTGELFF.